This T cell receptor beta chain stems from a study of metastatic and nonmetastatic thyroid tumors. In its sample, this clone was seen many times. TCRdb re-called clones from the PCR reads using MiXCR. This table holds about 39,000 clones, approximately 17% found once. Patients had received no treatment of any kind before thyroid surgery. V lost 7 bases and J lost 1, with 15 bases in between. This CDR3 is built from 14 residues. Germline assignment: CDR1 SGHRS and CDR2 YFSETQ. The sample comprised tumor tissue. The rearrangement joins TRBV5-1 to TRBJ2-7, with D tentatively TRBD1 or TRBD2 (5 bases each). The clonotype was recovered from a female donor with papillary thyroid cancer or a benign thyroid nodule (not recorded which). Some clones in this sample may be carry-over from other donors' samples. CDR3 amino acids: CASGSGTASYEQYF. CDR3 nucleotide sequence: TGCGCCAGCGGCTCCGGGACCGCGTCCTACGAGCAGTACTTC.